These 9 T cell receptor beta chains were all obtained from the same sample, sequenced in a study of CD8 T cells in Susac syndrome. RNA totalling roughly 0.45 to 1 ug underwent reverse transcription with random hexamers. Using its own MiXCR run on the immunoSEQ multiplex PCR reads, TCRdb lists one record per CDR3 protein. The table shows roughly 400,000 distinct CDR3 sequences, with approximately 89% occurring only once. The sequencing sample was made of CD8+ T cells from PBMCs. These receptors were taken from a human donor with multiple sclerosis.

J is TRBJ1-1 and V is TRBV30; D may be TRBD1 (6 bases). Between the trimmed V and J ends, which lost 2 bases and 1 base, there was a span of 8 bases. Looked up from germline, CDR1 is GTSNPN and CDR2 is SVGIG (reference sequence). This CDR3 has 13 residues. CDR3 sequence: CAWSLQGNTEAFF. The CDR3 DNA is TGTGCCTGGAGTCTACAGGGGAACACTGAAGCTTTCTTT.

The chain links TRBV27 to TRBJ2-1; a possible D gene is TRBD1 (6 bases). The germline V gene encodes CDR1 MNHEY and CDR2 SMNVEV (reference sequence). V was shortened by 6 bases and J by 2 bases, with 11 bases between the two germline ends. The CDR3 is made up of 14 amino acids. CDR3 sequence: CASSQGSTYNEQFF. The CDR3 DNA is TGTGCCAGCAGCCAGGGGAGCACCTACAATGAGCAGTTCTTC.

The rearrangement links TRBV7-6 to TRBJ2-5; 8 positions agree with TRBD2. V was clipped by 0 bases and J by 4 bases; unmatched bases: 10. The CDR3 extends over 17 amino acids. Germline CDR1 and CDR2: SGHVS and FNYEAQ. The CDR3 loop is CASSLAFPGGGPETQYF. In DNA, the CDR3 is TGTGCCAGCAGCTTAGCCTTTCCTGGCGGGGGGCCAGAGACCCAGTACTTC.

V usage is TRBV5-4 and J usage is TRBJ2-1; TRBD1 agrees at 10 bases. CDR3 length equals 19 residues. Germline CDR1 and CDR2: SGHNT and YYREEE (reference sequence). Losses at the gene ends were 0 bases for V and 1 base for J; bases not matched to a gene: 10. CDR3 region: CASSLAPSADRGSYNEQFF. The CDR3 coding sequence is TGTGCCAGCAGCTTGGCCCCTTCGGCGGACAGGGGGTCCTACAATGAGCAGTTCTTC.

Only a few counts were recorded for this clonotype. V is TRBV7-9 and J is TRBJ2-7; the D is unclear. The CDR3 is made up of 13 amino acids. Germline CDR1 and CDR2: SEHNR and FQNEAQ (reference sequence). The ends were cut back, 5 bases at V and 2 bases at J, with 10 bases in the middle. As DNA, the CDR3 is TGTGCCAGCAGCCCGGACGGCCCCTACGAGCAGTACTTC. It codes for CASSPDGPYEQYF.

The CDR3 region has the DNA TGTGCCACCAGCAGCCTAGGCGGGGCGGAGGAGACCCAGTACTTC. Protein sequence: CATSSLGGAEETQYF. The chain recombines TRBV15 with TRBJ2-5; TRBD2 is a possible D gene (6 bases). The V end was cut by 3 bases, the J end by 5 bases, with 16 bases between. This CDR3 has 15 amino acids. Germline V gene sequence: CDR1 LNHNV, CDR2 YYDKDF (reference sequence).

The rearrangement uses TRBV27 and TRBJ2-7, with TRBD2 identical over 9 bases. J lost 5 bases, V lost 3 bases, and 8 bases had no gene match. From germline, CDR1 is MNHEY and CDR2 SMNVEV (reference sequence). This CDR3 comprises 15 residues. The CDR3 loop reads CASSFILAGSHEQYF. For the CDR3, the DNA is TGTGCCAGCAGTTTTATCCTAGCGGGATCCCACGAGCAGTACTTC.

The gene calls are TRBV15 and TRBJ2-2; D gene unclear. This CDR3 comprises 15 residues. V was cut by 0 bases and J by 0 bases, with 5 bases left in between. Germline V CDR1 and CDR2: LNHNV, YYDKDF (reference sequence). The CDR3 nucleotides read TGTGCCACCAGCAGAGATAGGGCGAACACCGGGGAGCTGTTTTTT. Translation: CATSRDRANTGELFF.

The chain carries TRBV4-1 and TRBJ1-1; the D is unclear. The CDR3 loop spans 14 amino acids. Per germline, CDR1 MGHRA and CDR2 YSYEKL. V was shortened by 4 bases and J by 4 bases, with 13 bases between the two germline ends. The CDR3: CASSRTTDLTEAFF. The CDR3 region has the DNA TGCGCCAGCAGCCGCACGACGGATCTCACTGAAGCTTTCTTT.